Shown below are 32 T cell receptor beta chains from a single sample sequenced in a study of monozygotic twins with inflammatory bowel disease (dated by TCRdb to the late 2010s). Preparation of the library involved 5' RACE. The sample was run on an Illumina HiSeq 2500. Based on TCRdb reprocessing of the reads, there is one entry per CDR3 protein sequence, and DNA is missing. The record for this sample contains fewer than 450,000 distinct CDR3 sequences. The leading ten clones occupy 2.5% to 3% of the sample. The specimen sequenced was blood. The receptors originated from a human donor with ulcerative colitis or Crohn's disease, or a healthy co-twin of an affected twin (not recorded which).

CDR3 in amino acids: CASSQDILVGGPQHF. V usage is TRBV4-1 and J usage is TRBJ1-5; TCRdb's assignment of TRBD1 cannot be checked, as there is no DNA. The CDR3 contains 15 residues. The germline CDR1 and CDR2 sequences are MGHRA and YSYEKL.

The chain couples TRBV20-1 to TRBJ2-5; the D gene TCRdb calls, TRBD2, cannot be checked with no DNA. Looked up from germline, CDR1 is DFQATT and CDR2 is SNEGSKA (reference sequence). The CDR3 is made up of 13 amino acids. CDR3 residues: CSARAGGQETQYF.

The chain has TRBV2 and TRBJ2-5; TCRdb lists TRBD1, though no DNA is available to test this call. Germline values: CDR1 SNHLY, CDR2 FYNNEI. The CDR3 totals 14 residues. CDR3 region: CASSTQGVQETQYF.

The chain uses TRBV5-1 and TRBJ2-1; no DNA is available, so the TRBD2 call from TCRdb remains unchecked. Germline lookup yields CDR1 SGHRS and CDR2 YFSETQ. This CDR3 comprises 11 residues. CDR3 amino acids: CASREGYEQFF.

The chain combines TRBV4-1 with TRBJ2-1. Germline V gene data show CDR1 as MGHRA and CDR2 as YSYEKL. The CDR3 spans 12 residues. The CDR3 sequence is CASSPGFVGRFF.

The V call is TRBV5-1, the J call TRBJ2-1; no DNA is available, so the TRBD1 call from TCRdb remains unchecked. CDR1 and CDR2 from the germline V gene are SGHRS and YFSETQ. There are 15 residues in the CDR3. The CDR3 sequence: CASSLRDPSTNEQFF.

The chain has TRBV6-2 or TRBV6-3 and TRBJ2-2. Germline CDR1 reads MNHEY; CDR2 reads SVGEGT. The CDR3 sequence is 14 residues long. CDR3 region: CASSYSDISGELFF.

CDR3 in amino acids: CSVEKGPARDYEQYF. This chain uses TRBV29-1 with TRBJ2-7; there is no DNA to check the TCRdb D call of TRBD2. The CDR3 covers 15 residues. CDR1 and CDR2 from the germline V gene are SQVTM and ANQGSEA.

The chain is built from TRBV7-2 and TRBJ1-1. Looked up from germline, CDR1 is SGHTA and CDR2 is FQGNSA. The CDR3 extends over 16 amino acids. CDR3 protein: CASSPQYLKGGTEAFF.

J is TRBJ2-1 and V is TRBV7-2. Germline CDR1 and CDR2: SGHTA and FQGNSA. This CDR3 spans 15 amino acids. The CDR3 region is CASSLAASGYNEQLF. The whole variable domain, filled in from reference TRBV7-2 and TRBJ2-1, reads GAGVSQSPSNKVTEKGKDVELRCDPISGHTALYWYRQSLGQGLEFLIYFQGNSAPDKSGLPSDRFSAERTGGSVSTLTIQRTQQEDSAVYLCASSLAASGYNEQLFGPGTRLTVL.

V and J are TRBV6-6 and TRBJ1-6. The CDR3 is made up of 13 amino acids. Germline V lookup: CDR1 MNHNY, CDR2 SVGAGI (reference sequence). The CDR3 sequence: CASSSPENSPLHF.

The rearrangement joins TRBV19 to TRBJ1-4. The CDR3 loop spans 13 amino acids. Looked up from germline, CDR1 is LNHDA and CDR2 is SQIVND (reference sequence). This CDR3 is CASSIGINEKLFF.

The rearrangement uses TRBV30 and TRBJ1-1. The CDR3 covers 12 residues. CDR1 GTSNPN and CDR2 SVGIG come from the germline V gene (reference sequence). The CDR3 spells CAWFEWTGGAFF. The variable domain in full, completed from reference TRBV30 and TRBJ1-1, reads SQTIHQWPATLVQPVGSPLSLECTVEGTSNPNLYWYRQAAGRGLQLLFYSVGIGQISSEVPQNLSASRPQDRQFILSSKKLLLSDSGFYLCAWFEWTGGAFFGQGTRLTVV.

The chain is built from TRBV6-5 and TRBJ2-5; TCRdb calls TRBD2, which cannot be checked without DNA. The CDR3 covers 16 residues. Per germline, CDR1 MNHEY and CDR2 SVGAGI. This chain's CDR3 is CASSFSSGGARETQYF.

The rearrangement links TRBV19 to TRBJ2-3; TCRdb returns TRBD2, unconfirmable since there is no DNA. The CDR3 sequence is 15 residues long. CDR1 is LNHDA and CDR2 is SQIVND in the germline V gene (reference sequence). CDR3 region: CASSIVLAGEDTQYF.

The rearrangement joins TRBV5-5 to TRBJ2-4; the TCRdb D gene call, TRBD1, has no DNA to confirm it. The CDR3 covers 12 residues. CDR1 SGHKS and CDR2 YYEKEE come from the germline V gene (reference sequence). The CDR3 loop is CASRGGKNIQYF.

The chain uses TRBV29-1 and TRBJ1-6; TCRdb reports TRBD1, a call that lacks DNA to check it against. Germline values: CDR1 SQVTM, CDR2 ANQGSEA. This CDR3 contains 13 residues. This CDR3 is CSAGDRVNSPLHF.

V usage is TRBV19 and J usage is TRBJ2-7; TCRdb reports TRBD1, a call that lacks DNA to check it against. Germline CDR1 and CDR2: LNHDA and SQIVND (reference sequence). The length of the CDR3 is 15 residues. CDR3 sequence reads: CASSIVRTGSYEQYF.

The V call is TRBV5-1, the J call TRBJ2-3. The CDR3 has 12 residues. Germline-derived CDR1 and CDR2 are SGHRS and YFSETQ. The chain's CDR3 is CASSEQADTQYF.

The rearrangement joins TRBV14 to TRBJ2-4; without DNA, the TCRdb call of TRBD1 cannot be checked. CDR1 and CDR2 (germline): SGHDN, FVKESK. This CDR3 spans 15 amino acids. CDR3 sequence: CASSPDRGRKNIQYF.

The gene calls are TRBV6-5 and TRBJ2-1. CDR1 MNHEY and CDR2 SVGAGI come from the germline V gene. CDR3 length: 14 amino acids. The CDR3 is CASSYSEQYNEQFF.

CDR3 amino acids: CASSWGGALSYEQYF. The gene calls are TRBV7-2 and TRBJ2-7; without DNA, the TCRdb call of TRBD2 cannot be checked. Germline V gene lookup returns CDR1 SGHTA and CDR2 FQGNSA. The CDR3 loop spans 15 amino acids.

The rearrangement links TRBV6-1 to TRBJ2-5; with no DNA, the TCRdb D assignment of TRBD1 cannot be verified. The CDR3 consists of 15 residues. Germline lookup yields CDR1 MNHNS and CDR2 SASEGT. The chain's CDR3 is CASSQRDRGQETQYF.

The chain combines TRBV6-6 with TRBJ1-5; with no DNA, the TCRdb D assignment of TRBD1 cannot be verified. Germline CDR1 reads MNHNY; CDR2 reads SVGAGI (reference sequence). CDR3 length: 14 residues. This chain's CDR3 is CASSLDRVGQPQHF.

V usage is TRBV27 and J usage is TRBJ1-1; TCRdb's assignment of TRBD1 cannot be checked, as there is no DNA. Germline values: CDR1 MNHEY, CDR2 SMNVEV (reference sequence). The CDR3 is made up of 15 amino acids. The CDR3 is CASSLGQGWDTEAFF.

The genes are TRBV18 and TRBJ1-1; TCRdb reports TRBD1, a call that lacks DNA to check it against. The CDR3 is made up of 15 amino acids. Germline CDR1 reads KGHSH; CDR2 reads LQKENI. CDR3 residues: CASSPRDRADTEAFF.

The chain carries TRBV6-5 and TRBJ1-1. There are 15 residues in the CDR3. Germline CDR1 reads MNHEY; CDR2 reads SVGAGI. CDR3 residues: CASSYGGTANTEAFF.

The chain carries TRBV28 and TRBJ2-7; with no DNA, the TCRdb D assignment of TRBD2 cannot be verified. The CDR3 consists of 13 residues. Germline V gene lookup returns CDR1 MDHEN and CDR2 SYDVKM. CDR3: CASRFSVPYEQYF.

This chain connects TRBV5-1 to TRBJ2-1; TCRdb's D gene call, TRBD2, goes unchecked for lack of DNA. The germline V gene has CDR1 SGHRS and CDR2 YFSETQ. CDR3 size: 15 residues. The CDR3: CASSLAGLAYSEQFF.

V and J are TRBV11-2 and TRBJ2-7; TCRdb indicates TRBD1, and absent DNA this call remains unverified. Germline CDR1 and CDR2: SGHAT and FQNNGV. This CDR3 has 13 amino acids. The CDR3 sequence is CASSYPGEDEQYF.

The chain uses TRBV12-3 or TRBV12-4 and TRBJ2-1; the D call of TRBD1 rests on TCRdb alone, since no DNA is present to check it. The CDR3 covers 15 residues. This CDR3 is CAAVGGRGPNNEQFF.

The genes are TRBV29-1 and TRBJ2-2; TCRdb's assignment of TRBD1 cannot be checked, as there is no DNA. Germline-derived CDR1 and CDR2 are SQVTM and ANQGSEA. This CDR3 contains 13 residues. The CDR3 reads CSVGTGHTGELFF.